One TCR beta chain is described in this entry. Assay used: immunoSEQ multiplex PCR; TCRdb lists only in-frame clones, some missing. The sample includes about 250,000 clones, roughly 88% of them seen just once. Seattle's cohort entered during active infection and was followed longitudinally. Trimming took 5 bases from V and 6 from J, leaving 20 bases between them. This CDR3 is 16 amino acids long. CDR1 is SGHAT and CDR2 is FQNNGV in the germline V gene. These data originate in a study of blood T cell repertoires in COVID-19. Study-wide context: The United States, Italy and Spain provided the acute and convalescent COVID-19 samples.

The clonotype comes from a woman of 80 years or more with COVID-19, enrolled during active disease. The specimen sequenced was peripheral blood. The rearrangement uses TRBV11-2 and TRBJ1-5; D is uncertain. Here the CDR3 DNA reads TGTGCCAGCAGCCCGCGCAGACCCCGGAGAAGTCAGCCCCAGCATTTT. It codes for CASSPRRPRRSQPQHF.